This T cell receptor beta chain was recovered during a study of identical twins. TCRdb analysed the 5' RACE reads with MiXCR anew, one entry per CDR3 protein. The sample records more than 600,000 distinct CDR3 sequences, around a sixth being singletons. The CDR3 is made up of 14 amino acids. V was cut by 5 bases and J by 1 base, with 11 bases left in between. This sample also belongs to another study, concerning T cells expressing NK-cell markers.

This TCR was sampled from a woman under 30 in good health. The chain recombines TRBV12-3 or TRBV12-4 with TRBJ1-1, with D hard to call. The sample was PBMCs. DNA of the CDR3: TGTGCCAGCAGTCTTCGACGGCAGAACACTGAAGCTTTCTTT. Its translation: CASSLRRQNTEAFF.